The source of this T cell receptor beta chain is a study of shared T cell receptors in the human thymus. The CDR3 extends over 16 amino acids. CDR1 and CDR2 (germline): SGHAT, FQNNGV. The V end lost 1 base, the J end lost 0 bases, and 10 bases lay between the germline ends. The protocol was immunoSEQ multiplex PCR, while the TCRdb copy is restricted to in-frame clones and leaves out a portion. The data show about 660,000 clones, more than 75% seen once. These data were likewise used in another study, on human thymus T cells. That paper notes: The source of the thymus tissue was resections taken during corrective heart surgery. Thymic and blood repertoires appeared to carry a bias in their V and J gene usage. In unrelated individuals, thymic repertoires overlapped highly, according to related research.

The chain recombines TRBV11-2 with TRBJ1-3; D remains ambiguous. This receptor was taken from a boy under two years old with a congenital heart defect. Sequenced sample: thymocytes. The CDR3 DNA reads TGTGCCAGCAGCTTAGGAGATCTAAGCTCTGGAAACACCATATATTTT. Translating it yields CASSLGDLSSGNTIYF. Drawing the rest from reference TRBV11-2 and TRBJ1-3, the complete variable domain is EAGVAQSPRYKIIEKRQSVAFWCNPISGHATLYWYQQILGQGPKLLIQFQNNGVVDDSQLPKDRFSAERLKGVDSTLKIQPAKLEDSAVYLCASSLGDLSSGNTIYFGEGSWLTVV.